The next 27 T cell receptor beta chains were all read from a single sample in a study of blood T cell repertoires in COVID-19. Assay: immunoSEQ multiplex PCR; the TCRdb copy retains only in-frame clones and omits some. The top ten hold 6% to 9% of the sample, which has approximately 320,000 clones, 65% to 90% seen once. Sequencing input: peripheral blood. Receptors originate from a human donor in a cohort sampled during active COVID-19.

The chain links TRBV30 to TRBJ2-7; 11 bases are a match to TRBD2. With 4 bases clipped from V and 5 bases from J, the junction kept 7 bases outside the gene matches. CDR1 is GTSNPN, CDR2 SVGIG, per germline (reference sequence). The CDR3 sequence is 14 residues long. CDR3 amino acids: CAWIPTSGGNEQYF. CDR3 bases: TGTGCCTGGATCCCCACTAGCGGGGGCAACGAGCAGTACTTC.

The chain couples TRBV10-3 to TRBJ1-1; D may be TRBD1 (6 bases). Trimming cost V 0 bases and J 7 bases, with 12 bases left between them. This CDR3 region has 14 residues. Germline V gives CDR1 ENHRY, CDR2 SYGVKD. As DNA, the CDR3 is TGTGCCATCAGTGAGTCTGGACAGAGGTTTGAAGCTTTCTTT. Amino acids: CAISESGQRFEAFF.

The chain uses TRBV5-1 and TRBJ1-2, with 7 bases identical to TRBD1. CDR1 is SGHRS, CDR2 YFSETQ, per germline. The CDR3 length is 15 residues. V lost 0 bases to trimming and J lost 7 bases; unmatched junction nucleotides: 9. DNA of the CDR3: TGCGCCAGCAGCTTGGCCGGGACAGTTATGGGTGGCTACACCTTC. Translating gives CASSLAGTVMGGYTF.

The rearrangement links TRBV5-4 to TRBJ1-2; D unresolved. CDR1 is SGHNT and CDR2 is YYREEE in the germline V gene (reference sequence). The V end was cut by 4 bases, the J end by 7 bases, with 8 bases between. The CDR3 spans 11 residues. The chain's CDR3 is CASSRGVGYTF. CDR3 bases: TGTGCCAGCAGCCGGGGTGTTGGCTACACCTTC.

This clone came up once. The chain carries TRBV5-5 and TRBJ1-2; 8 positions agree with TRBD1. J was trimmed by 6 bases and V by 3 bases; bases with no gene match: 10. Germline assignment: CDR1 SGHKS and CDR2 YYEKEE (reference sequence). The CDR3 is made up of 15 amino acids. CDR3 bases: TGTGCCAGCAGCTCCTTCATTGACAGGGGCGATGGCTACACCTTC. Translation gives CASSSFIDRGDGYTF.

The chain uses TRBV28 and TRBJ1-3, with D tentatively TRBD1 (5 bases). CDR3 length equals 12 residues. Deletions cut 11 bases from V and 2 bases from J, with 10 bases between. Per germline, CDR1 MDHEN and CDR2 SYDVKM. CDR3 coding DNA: TGTGCCGCCACCAGGGCTGGAAACACCATATATTTT. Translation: CAATRAGNTIYF. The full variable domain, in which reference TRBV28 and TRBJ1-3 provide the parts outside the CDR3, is DVKVTQSSRYLVKRTGEKVFLECVQDMDHENMFWYRQDPGLGLRLIYFSYDVKMKEKGDIPEGYSVSREKKERFSLILESASTNQTSMYLCAATRAGNTIYFGEGSWLTVV.

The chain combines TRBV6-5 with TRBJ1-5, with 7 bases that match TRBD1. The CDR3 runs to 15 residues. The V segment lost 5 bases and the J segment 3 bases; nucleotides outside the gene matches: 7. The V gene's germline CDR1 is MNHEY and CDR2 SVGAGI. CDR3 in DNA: TGTGCCAGCAGTACAGGGGCGGTTGTCAATCAGCCCCAGCATTTT. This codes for CASSTGAVVNQPQHF.

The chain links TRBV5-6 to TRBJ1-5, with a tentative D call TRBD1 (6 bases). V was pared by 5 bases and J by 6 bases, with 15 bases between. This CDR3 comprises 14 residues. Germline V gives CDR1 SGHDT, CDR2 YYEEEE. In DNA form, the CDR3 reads TGTGCCAGCAGTTTTTGGGGGCTGGCTCAGCCCCAGCATTTT. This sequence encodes CASSFWGLAQPQHF.

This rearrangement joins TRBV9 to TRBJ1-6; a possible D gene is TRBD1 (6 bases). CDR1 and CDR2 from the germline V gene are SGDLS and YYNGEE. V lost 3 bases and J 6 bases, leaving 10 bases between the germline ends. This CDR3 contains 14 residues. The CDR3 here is CASSGDRINSPLHF. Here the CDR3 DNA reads TGTGCCAGCAGCGGCGACAGGATTAATTCACCCCTCCACTTT.

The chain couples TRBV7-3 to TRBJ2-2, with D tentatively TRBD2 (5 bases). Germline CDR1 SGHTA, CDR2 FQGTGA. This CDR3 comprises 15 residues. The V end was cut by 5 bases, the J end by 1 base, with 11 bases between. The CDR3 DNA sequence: TGTGCCAGCAGCCCCACGGGGATGAACACCGGGGAGCTGTTTTTT. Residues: CASSPTGMNTGELFF. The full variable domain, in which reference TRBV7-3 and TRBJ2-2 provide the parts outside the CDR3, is GAGVSQTPSNKVTEKGKYVELRCDPISGHTALYWYRQSLGQGPEFLIYFQGTGAADDSGLPNDRFFAVRPEGSVSTLKIQRTERGDSAVYLCASSPTGMNTGELFFGEGSRLTVL.

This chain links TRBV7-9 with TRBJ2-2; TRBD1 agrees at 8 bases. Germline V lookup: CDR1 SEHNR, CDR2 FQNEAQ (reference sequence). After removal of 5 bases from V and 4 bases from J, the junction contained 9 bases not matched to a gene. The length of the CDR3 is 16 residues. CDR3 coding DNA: TGTGCCAGCAGCCTTTACGGACAGGGAGGCACCGGGGAGCTGTTTTTT. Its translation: CASSLYGQGGTGELFF.

CDR3 bases: TGCGCCAGCAGAACCGGCTCGGGACTAGGGGTAGATACGCAGTATTTT. It encodes CASRTGSGLGVDTQYF. The chain combines TRBV5-1 with TRBJ2-3; TRBD2 agrees at 8 bases. V trimming: 5 bases; J trimming: 5 bases; junction bases outside the gene matches: 13. The CDR3 contains 16 residues. The germline V gene encodes CDR1 SGHRS and CDR2 YFSETQ. The complete variable domain, with remaining parts taken from reference TRBV5-1 and TRBJ2-3, reads KAGVTQTPRYLIKTRGQQVTLSCSPISGHRSVSWYQQTPGQGLQFLFEYFSETQRNKGNFPGRFSGRQFSNSRSEMNVSTLELGDSALYLCASRTGSGLGVDTQYFGPGTRLTVL.

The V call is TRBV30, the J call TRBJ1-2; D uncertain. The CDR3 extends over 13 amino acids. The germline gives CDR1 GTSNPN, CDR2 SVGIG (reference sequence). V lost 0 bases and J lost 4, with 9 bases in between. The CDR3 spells CAWSVSGGYGYTF. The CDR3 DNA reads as TGTGCCTGGAGTGTCTCGGGAGGCTATGGCTACACCTTC. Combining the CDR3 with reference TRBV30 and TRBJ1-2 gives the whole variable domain SQTIHQWPATLVQPVGSPLSLECTVEGTSNPNLYWYRQAAGRGLQLLFYSVGIGQISSEVPQNLSASRPQDRQFILSSKKLLLSDSGFYLCAWSVSGGYGYTFGSGTRLTVV.

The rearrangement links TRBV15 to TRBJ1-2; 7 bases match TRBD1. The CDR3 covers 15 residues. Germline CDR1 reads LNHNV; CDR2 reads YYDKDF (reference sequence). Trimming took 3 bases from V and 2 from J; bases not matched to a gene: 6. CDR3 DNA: TGTGCCACCAGCAGCCCATCAGGGGGGAACTATGGCTACACCTTC. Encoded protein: CATSSPSGGNYGYTF.

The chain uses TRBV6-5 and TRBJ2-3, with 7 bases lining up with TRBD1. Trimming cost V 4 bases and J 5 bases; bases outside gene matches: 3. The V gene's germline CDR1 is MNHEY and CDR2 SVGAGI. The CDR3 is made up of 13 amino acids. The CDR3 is CASSWGTEDTQYF. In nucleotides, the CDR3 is TGTGCCAGCAGTTGGGGGACAGAAGATACGCAGTATTTT.

The CDR3, as DNA: TGTGCCAGCAGCCCCCGGGACAGGCCAGGCGCTAACTATGGCTACACCTTC. It yields the protein CASSPRDRPGANYGYTF. The V gene is TRBV7-8, the J gene TRBJ1-2, with 8 bases lining up with TRBD1. The CDR3 consists of 17 residues. V lost 5 bases to trimming and J lost 0 bases; unmatched junction nucleotides: 11. CDR1 SGHVS and CDR2 FQNEAQ come from the germline V gene.

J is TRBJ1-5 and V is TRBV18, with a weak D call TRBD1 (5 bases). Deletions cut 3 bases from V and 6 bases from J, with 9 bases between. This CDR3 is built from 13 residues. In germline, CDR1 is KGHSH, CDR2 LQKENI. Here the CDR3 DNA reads TGTGCCAGCTCACCTCGGGGGTCTCAGCCCCAGCATTTT. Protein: CASSPRGSQPQHF.

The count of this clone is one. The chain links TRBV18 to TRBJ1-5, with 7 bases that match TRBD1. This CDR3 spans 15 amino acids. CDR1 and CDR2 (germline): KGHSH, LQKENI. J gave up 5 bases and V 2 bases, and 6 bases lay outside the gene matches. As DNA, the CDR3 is TGTGCCAGCTCACCAAATCCGACAGGGCATCAGCCCCAGCATTTT. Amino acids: CASSPNPTGHQPQHF.

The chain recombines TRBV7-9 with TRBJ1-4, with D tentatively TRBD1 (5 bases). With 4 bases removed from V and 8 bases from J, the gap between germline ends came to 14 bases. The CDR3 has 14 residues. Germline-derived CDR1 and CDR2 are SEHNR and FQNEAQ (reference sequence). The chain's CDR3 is CASSSGERGEKLFF. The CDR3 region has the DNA TGTGCCAGCAGCTCGGGGGAGAGGGGAGAAAAACTGTTTTTT.

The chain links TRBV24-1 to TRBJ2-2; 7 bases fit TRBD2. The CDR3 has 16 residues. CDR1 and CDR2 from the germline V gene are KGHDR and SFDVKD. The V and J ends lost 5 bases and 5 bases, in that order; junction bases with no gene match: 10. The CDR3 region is CATSAPLAGSTGELFF. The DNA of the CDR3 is TGTGCCACCAGTGCCCCTTTAGCGGGTTCGACCGGGGAGCTGTTTTTT.

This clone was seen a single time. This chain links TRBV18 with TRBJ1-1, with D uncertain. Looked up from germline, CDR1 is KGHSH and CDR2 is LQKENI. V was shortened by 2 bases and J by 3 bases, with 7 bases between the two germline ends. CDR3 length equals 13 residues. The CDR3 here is CASSPMRDTEAFF. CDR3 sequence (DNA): TGTGCCAGCTCACCAATGAGGGACACTGAAGCTTTCTTT.

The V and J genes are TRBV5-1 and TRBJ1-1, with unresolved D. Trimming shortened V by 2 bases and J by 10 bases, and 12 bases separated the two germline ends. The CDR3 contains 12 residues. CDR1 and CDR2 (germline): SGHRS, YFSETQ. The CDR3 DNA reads TGCGCCAGCAGCTTAACTACCGGAAGAGCTTTCTTT. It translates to CASSLTTGRAFF.

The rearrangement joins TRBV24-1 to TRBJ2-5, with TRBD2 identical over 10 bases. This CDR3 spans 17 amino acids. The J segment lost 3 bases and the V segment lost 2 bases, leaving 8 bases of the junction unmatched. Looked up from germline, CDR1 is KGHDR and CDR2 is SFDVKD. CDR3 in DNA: TGTGCCACCAGTGATTCCCTGCCGAGCGGGGGGGAAGAGACCCAGTACTTC. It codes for CATSDSLPSGGEETQYF.

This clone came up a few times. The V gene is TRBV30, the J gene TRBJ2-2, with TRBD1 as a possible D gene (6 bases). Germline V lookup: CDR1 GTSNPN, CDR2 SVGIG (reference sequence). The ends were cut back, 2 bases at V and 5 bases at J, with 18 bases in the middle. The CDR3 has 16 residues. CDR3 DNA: TGTGCCTGGAGTCGTAAATCCGGGACAATGACCGGGGAGCTGTTTTTT. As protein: CAWSRKSGTMTGELFF.

CDR3 in DNA: TGTGCTAGTGGTTTGGTACAGGTCTTAGGTGTTTCAGATGGCTACACCTTC. Its protein product is CASGLVQVLGVSDGYTF. The chain couples TRBV12-5 to TRBJ1-2; tentative D call: TRBD1 (5 bases). The CDR3 runs 17 residues. The V end lost 0 bases, the J end lost 6 bases, and 20 bases lay between the germline ends. Germline CDR1 and CDR2: LGHNT and FRNRAP.

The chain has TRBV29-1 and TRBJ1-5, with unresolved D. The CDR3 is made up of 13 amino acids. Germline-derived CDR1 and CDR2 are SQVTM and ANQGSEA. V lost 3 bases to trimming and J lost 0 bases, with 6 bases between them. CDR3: CSVDGPSNQPQHF. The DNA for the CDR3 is TGCAGCGTTGATGGGCCTAGCAATCAGCCCCAGCATTTT.

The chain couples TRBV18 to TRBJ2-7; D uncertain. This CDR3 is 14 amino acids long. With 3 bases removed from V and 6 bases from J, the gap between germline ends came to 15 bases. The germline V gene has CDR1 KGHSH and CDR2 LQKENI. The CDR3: CASSPDLPGTEQYF. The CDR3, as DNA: TGTGCCAGCTCACCCGATCTACCGGGTACCGAGCAGTACTTC.